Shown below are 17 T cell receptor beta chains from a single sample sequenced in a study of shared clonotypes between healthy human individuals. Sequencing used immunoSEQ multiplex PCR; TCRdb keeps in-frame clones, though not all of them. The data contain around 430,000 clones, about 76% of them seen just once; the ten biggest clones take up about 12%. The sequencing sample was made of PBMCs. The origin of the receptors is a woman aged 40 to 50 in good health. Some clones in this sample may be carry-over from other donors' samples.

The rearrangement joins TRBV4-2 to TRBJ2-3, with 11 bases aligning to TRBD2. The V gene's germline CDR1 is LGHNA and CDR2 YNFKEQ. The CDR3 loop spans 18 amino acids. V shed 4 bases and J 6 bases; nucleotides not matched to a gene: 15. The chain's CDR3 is CASSPNHPGLAVADTQYF. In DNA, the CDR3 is TGTGCCAGCAGCCCTAACCACCCGGGACTAGCGGTCGCGGATACGCAGTATTTT.

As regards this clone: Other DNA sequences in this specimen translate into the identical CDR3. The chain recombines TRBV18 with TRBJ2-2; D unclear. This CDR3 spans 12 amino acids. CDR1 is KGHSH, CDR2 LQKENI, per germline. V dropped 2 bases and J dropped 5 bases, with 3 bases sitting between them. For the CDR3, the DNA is TGTGCCAGCTCACCAACAACCGGGGAGCTGTTTTTT. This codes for CASSPTTGELFF. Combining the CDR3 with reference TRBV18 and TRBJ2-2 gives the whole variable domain NAGVMQNPRHLVRRRGQEARLRCSPMKGHSHVYWYRQLPEEGLKFMVYLQKENIIDESGMPKERFSAEFPKEGPSILRIQQVVRGDSAAYFCASSPTTGELFFGEGSRLTVL.

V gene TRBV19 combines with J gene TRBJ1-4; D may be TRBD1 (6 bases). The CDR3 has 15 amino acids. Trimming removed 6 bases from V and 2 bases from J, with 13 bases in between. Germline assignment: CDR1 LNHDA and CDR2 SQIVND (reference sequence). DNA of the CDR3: TGTGCCAGTAGCCGACAGGCCGGGACTAATGAAAAACTGTTTTTT. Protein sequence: CASSRQAGTNEKLFF.

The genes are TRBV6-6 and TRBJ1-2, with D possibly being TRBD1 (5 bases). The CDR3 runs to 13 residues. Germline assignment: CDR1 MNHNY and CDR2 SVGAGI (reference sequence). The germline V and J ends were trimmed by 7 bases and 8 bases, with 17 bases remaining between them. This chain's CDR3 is CASTSDIAGGYTF. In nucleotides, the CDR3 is TGTGCCAGCACCTCGGACATTGCTGGCGGCTACACCTTC.

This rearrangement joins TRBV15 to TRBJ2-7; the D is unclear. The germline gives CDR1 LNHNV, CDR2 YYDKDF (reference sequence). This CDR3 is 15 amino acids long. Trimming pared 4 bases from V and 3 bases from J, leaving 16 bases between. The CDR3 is CATSKDRADYYEQYF. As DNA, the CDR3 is TGTGCCACCAGCAAGGATAGGGCTGATTACTACGAGCAGTACTTC.

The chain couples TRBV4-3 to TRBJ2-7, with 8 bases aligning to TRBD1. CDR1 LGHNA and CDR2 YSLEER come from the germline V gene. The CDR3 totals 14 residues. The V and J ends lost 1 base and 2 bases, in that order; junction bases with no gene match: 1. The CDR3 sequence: CASSQVRGPYEQYF. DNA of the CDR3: TGCGCCAGCAGCCAAGTCAGGGGGCCCTACGAGCAGTACTTC.

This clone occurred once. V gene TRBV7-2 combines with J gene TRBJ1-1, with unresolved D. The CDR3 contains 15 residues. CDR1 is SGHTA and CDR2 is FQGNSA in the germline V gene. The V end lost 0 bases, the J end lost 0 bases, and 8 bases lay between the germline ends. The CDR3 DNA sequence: TGTGCCAGCAGCTTAGCTGCCAGCATGAACACTGAAGCTTTCTTT. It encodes CASSLAASMNTEAFF. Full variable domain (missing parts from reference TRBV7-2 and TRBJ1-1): GAGVSQSPSNKVTEKGKDVELRCDPISGHTALYWYRQSLGQGLEFLIYFQGNSAPDKSGLPSDRFSAERTGGSVSTLTIQRTQQEDSAVYLCASSLAASMNTEAFFGQGTRLTVV.

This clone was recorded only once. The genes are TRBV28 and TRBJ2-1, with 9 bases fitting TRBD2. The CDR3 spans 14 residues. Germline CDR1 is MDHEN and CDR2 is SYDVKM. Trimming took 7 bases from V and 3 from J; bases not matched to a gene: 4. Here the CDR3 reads CASKGGRVYNEQFF. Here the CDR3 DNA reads TGTGCCAGCAAGGGCGGGAGGGTCTACAATGAGCAGTTCTTC.

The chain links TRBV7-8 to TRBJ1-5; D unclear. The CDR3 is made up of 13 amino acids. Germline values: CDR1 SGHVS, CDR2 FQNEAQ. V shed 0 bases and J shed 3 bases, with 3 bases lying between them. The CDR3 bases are TGTGCCAGCAGCTTAGCCTTCAATCAGCCCCAGCATTTT. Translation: CASSLAFNQPQHF.

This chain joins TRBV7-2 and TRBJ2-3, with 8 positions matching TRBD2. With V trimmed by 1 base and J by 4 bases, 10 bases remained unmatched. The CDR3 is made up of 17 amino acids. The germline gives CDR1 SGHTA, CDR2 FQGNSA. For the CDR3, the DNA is TGTGCCAGCAGCTTAGTTCGGCGAGCGGGAGTAGCAGATACGCAGTATTTT. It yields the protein CASSLVRRAGVADTQYF.

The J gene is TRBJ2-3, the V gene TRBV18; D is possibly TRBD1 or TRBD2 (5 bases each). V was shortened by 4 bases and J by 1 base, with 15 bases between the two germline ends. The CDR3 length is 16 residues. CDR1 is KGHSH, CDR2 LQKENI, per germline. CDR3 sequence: CASSRSGPGGTDTQYF. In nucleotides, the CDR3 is TGTGCCAGCTCACGATCGGGACCCGGGGGCACAGATACGCAGTATTTT. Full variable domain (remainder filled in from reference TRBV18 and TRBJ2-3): NAGVMQNPRHLVRRRGQEARLRCSPMKGHSHVYWYRQLPEEGLKFMVYLQKENIIDESGMPKERFSAEFPKEGPSILRIQQVVRGDSAAYFCASSRSGPGGTDTQYFGPGTRLTVL.

The CDR3 here is CASSYQGDLNEQFF. CDR3 DNA sequence: TGTGCCAGCAGCTATCAGGGGGACCTCAATGAGCAGTTCTTC. The chain links TRBV2 to TRBJ2-1; TRBD1 aligns across 7 bases. The V gene's germline CDR1 is SNHLY and CDR2 FYNNEI. The CDR3 has 14 residues. With 6 bases clipped from V and 6 bases from J, the junction kept 8 bases outside the gene matches.

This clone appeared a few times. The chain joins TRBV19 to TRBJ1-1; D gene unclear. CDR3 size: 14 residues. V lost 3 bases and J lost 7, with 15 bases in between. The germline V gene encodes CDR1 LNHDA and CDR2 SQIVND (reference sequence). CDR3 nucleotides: TGTGCCAGTAGTATCGTAGGTACAGTCGATGAAGCTTTCTTT. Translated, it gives CASSIVGTVDEAFF.

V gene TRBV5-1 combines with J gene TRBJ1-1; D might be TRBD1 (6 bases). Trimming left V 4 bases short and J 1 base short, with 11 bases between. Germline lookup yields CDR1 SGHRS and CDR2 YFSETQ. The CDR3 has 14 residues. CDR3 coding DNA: TGCGCCAGCAGCGGGATGACAGGGAACACTGAAGCTTTCTTT. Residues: CASSGMTGNTEAFF.

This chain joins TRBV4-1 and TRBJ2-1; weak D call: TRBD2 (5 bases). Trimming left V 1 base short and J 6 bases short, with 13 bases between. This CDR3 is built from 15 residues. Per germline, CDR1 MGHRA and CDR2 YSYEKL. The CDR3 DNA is TGCGCCAGCAGCCAAGGAGCGGCCCTACGCAATGAGCAGTTCTTC. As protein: CASSQGAALRNEQFF.

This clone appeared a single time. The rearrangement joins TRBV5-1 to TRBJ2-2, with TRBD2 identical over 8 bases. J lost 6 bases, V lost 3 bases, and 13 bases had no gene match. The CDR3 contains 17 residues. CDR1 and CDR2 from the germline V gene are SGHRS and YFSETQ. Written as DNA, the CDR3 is TGCGCCAGCAGCTCCCCCTATGGAGCGGGGGCCCCCGGGGAGCTGTTTTTT. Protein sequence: CASSSPYGAGAPGELFF.

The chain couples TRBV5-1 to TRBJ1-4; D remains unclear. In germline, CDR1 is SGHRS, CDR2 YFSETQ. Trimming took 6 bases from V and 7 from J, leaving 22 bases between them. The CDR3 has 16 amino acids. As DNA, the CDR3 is TGCGCCAGCAAGGTTTCCTCCCCGGTAGGCGGTGAAAAACTGTTTTTT. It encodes CASKVSSPVGGEKLFF.